The 14 T cell receptor beta chains listed next were all sequenced from one sample in a study of blood T cell repertoires in COVID-19. Assay: immunoSEQ multiplex PCR; the TCRdb copy retains only in-frame clones and omits some. The profile shows fewer than 85,000 clones, around three quarters of them singletons. The sequenced material came from peripheral blood. The receptors shown here come from a woman aged 80 or older with active or convalescent COVID-19.

V is TRBV19 and J is TRBJ1-2; no firm D call. Germline V lookup: CDR1 LNHDA, CDR2 SQIVND (reference sequence). CDR3 length equals 13 residues. V was clipped by 4 bases and J by 3 bases, with 9 bases between them. CDR3 sequence (DNA): TGTGCCAGTAGTAAGAAGGGAGACTATGGCTACACCTTC. It translates to CASSKKGDYGYTF.

The V and J genes are TRBV2 and TRBJ1-2, with 8 bases identical to TRBD1. Germline V gene sequence: CDR1 SNHLY, CDR2 FYNNEI. The CDR3 spans 15 residues. The trim removed 6 bases at V and 2 bases at J, leaving 8 bases unmatched. In nucleotides, the CDR3 is TGTGCCAGCAGGGACCCTCGACAGGGGAACTATGGCTACACCTTC. It yields the protein CASRDPRQGNYGYTF.

The V gene is TRBV19, the J gene TRBJ2-2; D perhaps matches TRBD1 (5 bases). The CDR3 runs 14 residues. V gave up 7 bases and J gave up 0 bases, with 9 bases separating them. The germline V gene encodes CDR1 LNHDA and CDR2 SQIVND (reference sequence). Written as DNA, the CDR3 is TGTGCCAGTACACAGGCTACGAACACCGGGGAGCTGTTTTTT. Its translation is CASTQATNTGELFF.

The genes are TRBV15 and TRBJ2-5; 7 nucleotides match TRBD2. CDR1 and CDR2 from the germline V gene are LNHNV and YYDKDF (reference sequence). V lost 3 bases to trimming and J lost 4 bases; unmatched junction nucleotides: 11. This CDR3 has 16 amino acids. The CDR3 is CATSSGRGEARETQYF. The CDR3 nucleotides read TGTGCCACCAGCAGCGGACGGGGGGAGGCTCGAGAGACCCAGTACTTC.

The chain joins TRBV7-2 to TRBJ2-1, with 7 bases that match TRBD2. J gave up 5 bases and V 1 base, and 2 bases lay outside the gene matches. CDR1 and CDR2 from the germline V gene are SGHTA and FQGNSA. This CDR3 region has 14 residues. The CDR3 loop reads CASSLGRGNNEQFF. In DNA, the CDR3 is TGTGCCAGCAGCTTAGGGCGGGGGAACAATGAGCAGTTCTTC.

The CDR3 spells CASSGPITSGHNEQFF. The CDR3 DNA reads TGCGCCAGCAGTGGGCCGATAACTAGCGGGCATAATGAGCAGTTCTTC. J is TRBJ2-1 and V is TRBV10-1; 9 positions match TRBD2. The junction had 11 bases not matched to a gene; V was cut back by 4 bases and J by 7 bases. This CDR3 contains 16 residues. CDR1 WNHNN and CDR2 SYGVQD come from the germline V gene (reference sequence).

The chain recombines TRBV19 with TRBJ1-2; D remains unclear. Germline CDR1 LNHDA, CDR2 SQIVND (reference sequence). The CDR3 totals 14 residues. Trimming removed 5 bases at V and 7 bases at J, with 17 bases between. In DNA, the CDR3 is TGTGCCAGTAGTGCCCCCGAGCCTCTCGCTGGCTACACCTTC. Its translation is CASSAPEPLAGYTF.

The V call is TRBV18, the J call TRBJ2-5; the match to TRBD1 covers 7 bases. The germline V gene has CDR1 KGHSH and CDR2 LQKENI. The CDR3 runs to 12 residues. V dropped 5 bases and J dropped 3; count of bases not matched to a gene: 0. This chain's CDR3 is CASSGTEETQYF. The CDR3 DNA is TGTGCCAGCTCAGGGACAGAAGAGACCCAGTACTTC. Variable domain in full (rest from reference TRBV18 and TRBJ2-5): NAGVMQNPRHLVRRRGQEARLRCSPMKGHSHVYWYRQLPEEGLKFMVYLQKENIIDESGMPKERFSAEFPKEGPSILRIQQVVRGDSAAYFCASSGTEETQYFGPGTRLLVL.

CDR3 DNA sequence: TGTGCCAGCAGTGCTAGCGGGGGGGCAGATACGCAGTATTTT. Translation gives CASSASGGADTQYF. This chain links TRBV6-4 with TRBJ2-3; 12 bases match TRBD2. The CDR3 is 14 amino acids. V lost 4 bases and J lost 4; bases outside the gene matches: 0. Per germline, CDR1 MRHNA and CDR2 SNTAGT.

This clone was counted only a few times. The chain combines TRBV7-8 with TRBJ2-7, with D hard to call. This CDR3 comprises 11 residues. Trimming removed 5 bases at V and 1 base at J, with 3 bases between. Germline CDR1 reads SGHVS; CDR2 reads FQNEAQ. The CDR3 bases are TGTGCCAGCAGCCCATCCTACGAGCAGTACTTC. Translated: CASSPSYEQYF. Supplemented by reference TRBV7-8 and TRBJ2-7, the full variable domain reads GAGVSQSPRYKVAKRGQDVALRCDPISGHVSLFWYQQALGQGPEFLTYFQNEAQLDKSGLPSDRFFAERPEGSVSTLKIQRTQQEDSAVYLCASSPSYEQYFGPGTRLTVT.

This clone was seen just once. The V and J genes are TRBV6-5 and TRBJ1-5; D is undetermined. With 6 bases removed from V and 6 bases from J, the gap between germline ends came to 9 bases. Looked up from germline, CDR1 is MNHEY and CDR2 is SVGAGI. The CDR3 runs 12 residues. The CDR3 loop is CASRELGQPQHF. CDR3 bases: TGTGCCAGCAGGGAGTTAGGTCAGCCCCAGCATTTT.

This clone has ten or more counts. The chain couples TRBV28 to TRBJ2-5; weak D call: TRBD1 (5 bases). V dropped 5 bases and J dropped 2 bases, with 12 bases sitting between them. The V gene's germline CDR1 is MDHEN and CDR2 SYDVKM. The CDR3 runs to 14 residues. The CDR3 nucleotides read TGTGCCAGCAGTATCACCAGGGCGCAAGAGACCCAGTACTTC. Its protein product is CASSITRAQETQYF. The full variable domain, with the rest looked up from reference TRBV28 and TRBJ2-5, is DVKVTQSSRYLVKRTGEKVFLECVQDMDHENMFWYRQDPGLGLRLIYFSYDVKMKEKGDIPEGYSVSREKKERFSLILESASTNQTSMYLCASSITRAQETQYFGPGTRLLVL.

The J gene is TRBJ2-1, the V gene TRBV14; the match to TRBD2 covers 7 bases. With V trimmed by 0 bases and J by 6 bases, 11 bases remained unmatched. The CDR3 covers 17 residues. Germline CDR1 and CDR2: SGHDN and FVKESK. CDR3 sequence reads: CASSQEWRGSFFNEQFF. The CDR3 coding sequence is TGTGCCAGCAGCCAAGAGTGGCGGGGGAGTTTTTTCAATGAGCAGTTCTTC.

The V gene is TRBV12-5, the J gene TRBJ1-2, with D tentatively TRBD1 (6 bases). Germline-derived CDR1 and CDR2 are LGHNT and FRNRAP. CDR3 size: 16 residues. V was trimmed by 2 bases and J by 1 base, leaving 14 bases between them. CDR3 amino acids: CASGLLHGGLNYGYTF. DNA for the CDR3: TGTGCTAGTGGTTTGTTACATGGGGGCCTTAACTATGGCTACACCTTC.